Listed below are T cell receptor beta chains from one sample, sequenced in a study of blood T cell repertoires in COVID-19. TCRdb keeps only in-frame clones here, not all; method: immunoSEQ multiplex PCR. The data contain 76,000 or so clones, approximately 90% of them seen just once; the ten biggest clones take up roughly 5.8%. Material: peripheral blood. These receptors were collected from a human donor in a cohort sampled during active COVID-19. Each CDR3 is given without its conserved first and last residue. Fields, in order: V gene, J gene, CDR3 protein.

>TRBV7-2|TRBJ2-2
ASSLARYTAGELF
>TRBV4-1|TRBJ2-7
ASSQGQGREARTYEQY
>TRBV6-2/TRBV6-3|TRBJ2-3
ASSLPQGFGDTQY
>TRBV5-4|TRBJ1-4
ASSRQGAVEKLF
>TRBV6-2/TRBV6-3|TRBJ2-3
ASSYAGVVLTDTQY
>TRBV11-2|TRBJ2-7
ASSLVLRESSYEQY
>TRBV6-5|TRBJ2-6
ASSYSTSGANVLT
>TRBV5-8|TRBJ1-3
ASSNRFRSGNTIY
>TRBV7-8|TRBJ1-4
ASSAGFMREKLF
>TRBV6-2/TRBV6-3|TRBJ2-7
ASSYGSQGYEQY
>TRBV5-6|TRBJ2-1
ASSHGNNEQF
>TRBV5-5|TRBJ2-7
ASSLEGRYEQY
>TRBV6-2/TRBV6-3|TRBJ2-5
ASSYPIRGETQY
>TRBV12-3/TRBV12-4|TRBJ2-7
ASSFVGVYEQY
>TRBV18|TRBJ1-4
ASSPGTGNNEKLF
>TRBV2|TRBJ1-2
ASSEVGGRGYT
>TRBV25-1|TRBJ2-7
ASSAGVEQY
>TRBV12-3/TRBV12-4|TRBJ1-1
ASSLANTEAF
>TRBV19|TRBJ1-2
ASSLGQGLPYGYT
>TRBV9|TRBJ2-1
ASSSRDRGVNEQF
>TRBV9|TRBJ1-2
ASSVEEGRQG
>TRBV19|TRBJ1-1
ASSIGQMNTEAF
>TRBV11-2|TRBJ1-5
ASSLESTGGYNQPQH
>TRBV6-1|TRBJ2-4
ASSAAQGNLPNIQY
>TRBV7-9|TRBJ2-3
ASSLVGDTQY
>TRBV6-2/TRBV6-3|TRBJ2-1
ASSYSGKTSGAVNEQF
>TRBV6-5|TRBJ1-2
ASSYIGTGADYGYT
>TRBV12-3/TRBV12-4|TRBJ2-5
ASTTTGLETQY
>TRBV7-2|TRBJ1-4
ASSLGSTGMYEKLF
>TRBV5-6|TRBJ2-7
ASSLDRSGGNEQY
>TRBV10-3|TRBJ1-5
AIRGGSNQPQH
>TRBV7-2|TRBJ2-1
ASSLEGSTSGGAAEQF
>TRBV21-1|TRBJ1-4
ASSPRSSGNEKLF
>TRBV4-2|TRBJ2-2
ASSQDESAGSGELF
>TRBV6-2/TRBV6-3|TRBJ2-7
ASSYRASRSYEQY
>TRBV30|TRBJ1-1
ALRKAGSSAEAF
>TRBV2|TRBJ1-1
ASSVGGGINTEAF
>TRBV4-1|TRBJ2-7
ASSQEDGVSYEQY
>TRBV6-5|TRBJ2-3
ASRVRLLLGDTQY
>TRBV5-1|TRBJ2-5
ASSPGKETQY
>TRBV27|TRBJ2-5
ASSLFRGAETQY